A single TCR beta chain is shown here with its context. Method: immunoSEQ multiplex PCR; TCRdb's copy keeps in-frame clones and lacks some. This table holds about 58,000 clones, about 88% found once. This entry comes from a study of blood T cell repertoires in COVID-19. For the study at large: Samples representing acute and convalescent COVID-19 were sourced from the United States, Italy and Spain. Sources were T cells, B-cell-depleted T cells, or PBMCs; the material itself was cDNA or gDNA.

From germline, CDR1 is MDHEN and CDR2 SYDVKM. The CDR3 extends over 14 amino acids. Unmatched junction bases numbered 7, after V lost 8 bases and J lost 4 bases. Sequencing was carried out using peripheral blood. The chain couples TRBV28 to TRBJ1-5; 8 bases fit TRBD1. The clonotype originates from a woman aged 70-85 years with active COVID-19. DNA for the CDR3: TGTGCCAGCCAGCAGGGGGCCCCAAATCAGCCCCAGCATTTT. It is translated as CASQQGAPNQPQHF.